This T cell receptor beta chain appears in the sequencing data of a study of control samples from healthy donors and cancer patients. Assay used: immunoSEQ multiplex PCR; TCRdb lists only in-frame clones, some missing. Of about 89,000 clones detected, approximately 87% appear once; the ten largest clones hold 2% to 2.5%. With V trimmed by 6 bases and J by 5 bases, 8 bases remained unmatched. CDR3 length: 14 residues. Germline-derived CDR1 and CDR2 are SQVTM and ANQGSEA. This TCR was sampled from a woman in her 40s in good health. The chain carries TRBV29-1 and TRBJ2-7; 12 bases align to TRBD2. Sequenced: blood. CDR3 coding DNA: TGCAGCGTCGCCCGGACTAGCGGGGACGACGAGCAGTACTTC. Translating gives CSVARTSGDDEQYF.